The 24 T cell receptor beta chains listed next were all sequenced from one sample in a study of tumor-infiltrating lymphocytes in primary liver carcinoma. Extraction also yielded germline DNA, while blood RNA was obtained from unsorted whole blood. Researchers generated TCR beta cDNA from approximately 500 ng of total RNA, relying on a constant-region primer. The TCR beta library was amplified through three nested multiplex PCR rounds in a modified ARM-PCR procedure. Primers for the first two PCR rounds were TRBV1-TRBV30 forward primers and a C-beta reverse primer (roughly 10 cycles per round). Each CDR3 protein gets one entry after TCRdb re-called the multiplex PCR reads with MiXCR. Of about 200,000 distinct CDR3 sequences listed, 65% were seen once; the top ten hold 6% to 8.5%. The sequenced sample was peripheral blood. The receptors were sampled from a woman aged 60-75 years with primary liver carcinoma and hepatitis B virus infection.

As for this clonotype: One end of the junction does not line up with germline, which may come from a read error. The chain uses TRBV12-3 or TRBV12-4 and TRBJ2-2, with a weak D call TRBD1 (5 bases). The length of the CDR3 is 13 residues. The CDR3 DNA reads TGTGCCAGCAGGGCCCAGGGTACCTTAGAGCTCCTTTTT. This sequence encodes CASRAQGTLELLF.

About this clonotype itself: A much larger clone sits a single nucleotide away, making a read error possible. CDR3 nucleotides: TGTGCCAGCAGTCCTCAGGGAGCTGGAAACGCCATATATTTT. Translating it yields CASSPQGAGNAIYF. The V gene is TRBV6-2 or TRBV6-3, the J gene TRBJ1-3; the D gene is possibly TRBD1 (5 bases). The CDR3 is 14 amino acids. In germline, CDR1 is MNHEY, CDR2 SVGEGT.

The chain has TRBV29-1 and TRBJ1-5; D is possibly TRBD1 (5 bases). Germline CDR1 and CDR2: SQVTM and ANQGSEA. This CDR3 region has 13 residues. V gave up 3 bases and J gave up 6 bases, with 12 bases separating them. CDR3 bases: TGCAGCGTTGAGGGGCAGGGCGGTCAGCCCCAGCATTTT. Its protein is CSVEGQGGQPQHF.

In its sample, this clonotype was seen once. The V and J genes are TRBV5-1 and TRBJ2-2; D not resolved. The CDR3 has 13 residues. V gave up 3 bases and J gave up 7 bases, with 10 bases separating them. Germline CDR1 reads SGHRS; CDR2 reads YFSETQ. The DNA of the CDR3 is TGCGCCAGCAGCTACTACTGGGGCGGGGAGCTGTTTTTT. Translating it yields CASSYYWGGELFF.

Comments on this clonotype: One base away lies a much larger clone, so this may be a sequencing read error. Written as DNA, the CDR3 is TGTGCCAGCAACTCCCGACAGGGGGCGGTAAATGAGCAGTTCTTC. Translated: CASNSRQGAVNEQFF. The rearrangement uses TRBV7-9 and TRBJ2-1; 10 bases agree with TRBD1. Germline-derived CDR1 and CDR2 are SEHNR and FQNEAQ (reference sequence). The CDR3 contains 15 residues. After removal of 7 bases from V and 7 bases from J, the junction contained 10 bases not matched to a gene.

This clonotype came up once. Since the CDR3 does not end with the conserved phenylalanine or tryptophan, this likely comes from a read error. The chain links TRBV12-3 or TRBV12-4 to TRBJ2-7; possible D gene TRBD2, 5 bases. The ends were cut back, 3 bases at V and 4 bases at J, with 13 bases in the middle. The CDR3 contains 14 residues. The CDR3 loop is CASSFRGPGYEQYS. DNA for the CDR3: TGTGCCAGCAGTTTTAGAGGGCCAGGATACGAGCAGTACTCC.

For this clonotype: This may stem from a read error, because a much larger clone lies one nucleotide away. The V call is TRBV29-1, the J call TRBJ1-3; the match to TRBD1 covers 7 bases. CDR3 size: 11 residues. The germline gives CDR1 SQVTM, CDR2 ANQGSEA. The CDR3 loop reads CNGQAGNTIYF. CDR3 in DNA: TGCAATGGACAGGCGGGAAACACCATATATTTT.

The J gene is TRBJ2-2, the V gene TRBV7-8, with D uncertain. From germline, CDR1 is SGHVS and CDR2 FQNEAQ. This CDR3 comprises 12 residues. V shed 9 bases and J shed 6 bases, with 11 bases lying between them. The CDR3 DNA reads as TGTGCCAGTAGCCGGATAGCCGGGGAGCTGTTTTTT. Its protein is CASSRIAGELFF. Filled out from reference TRBV7-8 and TRBJ2-2, the complete variable domain reads GAGVSQSPRYKVAKRGQDVALRCDPISGHVSLFWYQQALGQGPEFLTYFQNEAQLDKSGLPSDRFFAERPEGSVSTLKIQRTQQEDSAVYLCASSRIAGELFFGEGSRLTVL.

Of note for this clonotype: The final CDR3 position lacks the conserved phenylalanine or tryptophan, pointing to a likely read error. The V call is TRBV29-1, the J call TRBJ2-2; 7 bases agree with TRBD2. V lost 7 bases and J lost 7; bases outside the gene matches: 6. This CDR3 spans 12 amino acids. Germline CDR1 and CDR2: SQVTM and ANQGSEA. In nucleotides, the CDR3 is TGCAGCGGTGGGGAGGGCGTCGGGGAGCTGTTTCTT. This translates into CSGGEGVGELFL.

Many counts were recorded for this clonotype. The chain employs TRBV6-5 and TRBJ1-3; unclear D gene. Trimming removed 0 bases at V and 3 bases at J, with 15 bases between. Germline V gives CDR1 MNHEY, CDR2 SVGAGI. CDR3 size: 17 residues. CDR3 amino acids: CASSYSLQVAVGNTIYF. CDR3 in DNA: TGTGCCAGCAGTTACTCGCTGCAGGTAGCAGTTGGAAACACCATATATTTT.

Regarding this clonotype: Relative to the germline gene, one junction end is altered; a read error may explain this. The chain joins TRBV6-2 or TRBV6-3 to TRBJ1-5; D unresolved. Germline V gene sequence: CDR1 MNHEY, CDR2 SVGEGT. CDR3 length: 14 amino acids. The CDR3 coding sequence is TGTGCCAGCAGTCGATCATATAGCAATCAGCCCCAGCGTTTT. This translates into CASSRSYSNQPQRF.

Comments on this clonotype: The CDR3 ends on some other residue instead of the conserved phenylalanine or tryptophan, so this is likely a read error. The J gene is TRBJ2-7, the V gene TRBV13, with D unresolved. The CDR3 has 14 residues. Per the germline V gene, CDR1 is PRHDT and CDR2 is FYEKMQ (reference sequence). The CDR3 spells CASSLSESSCEQYS. Written as DNA, the CDR3 is TGTGCCAGCAGCTTGAGCGAGAGCTCCTGCGAGCAGTACTCC.

Remarks on this clonotype: One junction end disagrees with the germline gene, perhaps due to a read error. The chain carries TRBV11-2 and TRBJ1-1; perhaps TRBD1 as D (6 bases). Germline loops: CDR1 SGHAT, CDR2 FQNNGV. The CDR3 sequence is 14 residues long. The CDR3 spells CASRAQGWGAEAFF. The CDR3 nucleotides read TGTGCCAGCAGGGCACAGGGCTGGGGGGCTGAAGCATTCTTT.

A remark on this clonotype: The junction departs from the called germline gene at one end, perhaps through a read error. The chain recombines TRBV29-1 with TRBJ1-4; D is ambiguous. This CDR3 contains 16 residues. Germline V gene data show CDR1 as SQVTM and CDR2 as ANQGSEA. CDR3 nucleotides: TGCAGCGTTGTGGCAGGACGAATGGCAGCTAATGAAAAGCTGTTTTTT. It codes for CSVVAGRMAANEKLFF.

In its sample, this clonotype was seen many times. The chain is built from TRBV6-5 and TRBJ2-7, with 9 bases that match TRBD1. V dropped 5 bases and J dropped 5; count of bases not matched to a gene: 10. The CDR3 covers 15 residues. CDR1 is MNHEY and CDR2 is SVGAGI in the germline V gene. The CDR3: CASSPPDRGDDEQYF. CDR3 in DNA: TGTGCCAGCAGTCCCCCGGACAGGGGCGACGACGAGCAGTACTTC.

As for this clonotype: The junction does not match germline at one end; this may be a read error. V is TRBV29-1 and J is TRBJ1-2, with D possibly TRBD1 on 5 matching bases. Germline CDR1 and CDR2: SQVTM and ANQGSEA. This CDR3 comprises 12 residues. The CDR3 sequence is CSVEMIGDWRLF. CDR3 nucleotide sequence: TGCAGTGTTGAAATGATAGGGGACTGGCGTCTATTC.

With regard to this clonotype: A single base separates this from a much larger clone, so it may be a read error. This chain links TRBV6-1 with TRBJ2-7, with D unclear. V was pared by 7 bases and J by 4 bases, with 14 bases between. In germline, CDR1 is MNHNS, CDR2 SASEGT. The length of the CDR3 is 13 residues. The CDR3 region has the DNA TGTGCCAGCAACTACGCCGGAATGTACGAGCAGTACTTC. This codes for CASNYAGMYEQYF.

The gene calls are TRBV7-9 and TRBJ1-2; D unclear. This CDR3 region has 12 residues. The V end lost 6 bases, the J end lost 8 bases, and 13 bases lay between the germline ends. Germline V gene sequence: CDR1 SEHNR, CDR2 FQNEAQ (reference sequence). This CDR3 is CASRARESGYTF. In nucleotides, the CDR3 is TGTGCCAGCAGGGCCCGGGAGTCGGGCTACACCTTC. The entire variable domain, with the rest obtained from reference TRBV7-9 and TRBJ1-2, is as follows: DTGVSQNPRHKITKRGQNVTFRCDPISEHNRLYWYRQTLGQGPEFLTYFQNEAQLEKSRLLSDRFSAERPKGSFSTLEIQRTEQGDSAMYLCASRARESGYTFGSGTRLTVV.

This clonotype was counted at least ten times. The chain is built from TRBV4-2 and TRBJ2-7; D is tentatively TRBD1 or TRBD2 (5 bases each). V lost 0 bases, J lost 1 base, and 10 bases lay in between. Germline V gives CDR1 LGHNA, CDR2 YNFKEQ. This CDR3 is 15 amino acids long. The CDR3 sequence is CASSQDGWGSYEQYF. In nucleotides, the CDR3 is TGTGCCAGCAGCCAAGACGGGTGGGGGTCCTACGAGCAGTACTTC.

This clonotype has a single count. This rearrangement joins TRBV7-9 to TRBJ2-2; 10 positions match TRBD2. Germline loops: CDR1 SEHNR, CDR2 FQNEAQ (reference sequence). The CDR3 extends over 19 amino acids. The V gene end was trimmed by 7 bases and the J gene end by 1 base; junction bases not matched to a gene: 15. In DNA, the CDR3 is TGTGCCAGCAACTCGACTAAAGGACTAGCGGTAAAGAACACCGGGGAGCTGTTTTTT. Residues: CASNSTKGLAVKNTGELFF.

Note on this clonotype: This CDR3 fails to terminate in the conserved phenylalanine or tryptophan, so it likely reflects a read error. Because the CDR3's place on the DNA is in doubt, the DNA is left out and the CDR3 is given as listed by TCRdb. The CDR3: CASSSPGTNVFL. This chain joins TRBV12-3 or TRBV12-4 and TRBJ2-1; TRBD2, as called in the table, went unchecked against the DNA. A total of 12 residues make up the CDR3, ends included.

This clonotype was observed a few times. The J gene is TRBJ1-4, the V gene TRBV6-5; unclear D gene. Per the germline V gene, CDR1 is MNHEY and CDR2 is SVGAGI. CDR3 size: 16 residues. Trimming left V 0 bases short and J 0 bases short, with 8 bases between. DNA of the CDR3: TGTGCCAGCAGTTACTCGAACAGACCAACTAATGAAAAACTGTTTTTT. It codes for CASSYSNRPTNEKLFF.

The chain is built from TRBV28 and TRBJ2-7; D might be TRBD1 (6 bases). V gave up 4 bases and J gave up 3 bases, with 28 bases separating them. The CDR3 has 19 residues. The germline gives CDR1 MDHEN, CDR2 SYDVKM. In DNA form, the CDR3 reads TGTGCCAGCAGTTCTCAGAGGGGACACATAAACCCTGGGGACTACGAGCAGTACTTC. It specifies CASSSQRGHINPGDYEQYF.

Notes on this clonotype: A read error may account for a junction end that differs from germline. The J gene is TRBJ2-7, the V gene TRBV11-3; perhaps TRBD2 as D (5 bases). The CDR3 consists of 15 residues. The germline V gene encodes CDR1 SGHNT and CDR2 YENEEA. The CDR3 coding sequence is TGTGCCAGCAGCTTAGATCGGGCTAGCAGCTACGAGCAACACTTC. Translated: CASSLDRASSYEQHF.